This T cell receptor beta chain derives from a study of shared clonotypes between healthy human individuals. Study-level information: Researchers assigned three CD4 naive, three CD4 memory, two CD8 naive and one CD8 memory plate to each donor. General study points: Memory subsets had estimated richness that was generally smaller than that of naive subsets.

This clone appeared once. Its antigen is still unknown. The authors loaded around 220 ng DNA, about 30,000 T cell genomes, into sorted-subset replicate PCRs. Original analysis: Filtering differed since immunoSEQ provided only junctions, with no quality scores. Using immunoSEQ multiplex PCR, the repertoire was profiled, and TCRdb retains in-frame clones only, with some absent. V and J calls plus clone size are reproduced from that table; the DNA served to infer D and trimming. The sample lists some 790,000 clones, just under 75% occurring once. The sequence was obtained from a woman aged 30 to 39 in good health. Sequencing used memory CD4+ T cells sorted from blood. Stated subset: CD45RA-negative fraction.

The CDR3 DNA reads as TGTGCCACCCGACTGGCTAGGAATCAGCCCCAGCATTTT. Its protein product is CATRLARNQPQHF. The chain couples TRBV28 to TRBJ1-5; D ambiguous. The CDR3 sequence is 13 residues long. Germline assignment: CDR1 MDHEN and CDR2 SYDVKM. Trimming stripped 10 bases from V and 4 bases from J, with 14 bases between. Full variable domain (rest looked up from reference TRBV28 and TRBJ1-5): DVKVTQSSRYLVKRTGEKVFLECVQDMDHENMFWYRQDPGLGLRLIYFSYDVKMKEKGDIPEGYSVSREKKERFSLILESASTNQTSMYLCATRLARNQPQHFGDGTRLSIL.